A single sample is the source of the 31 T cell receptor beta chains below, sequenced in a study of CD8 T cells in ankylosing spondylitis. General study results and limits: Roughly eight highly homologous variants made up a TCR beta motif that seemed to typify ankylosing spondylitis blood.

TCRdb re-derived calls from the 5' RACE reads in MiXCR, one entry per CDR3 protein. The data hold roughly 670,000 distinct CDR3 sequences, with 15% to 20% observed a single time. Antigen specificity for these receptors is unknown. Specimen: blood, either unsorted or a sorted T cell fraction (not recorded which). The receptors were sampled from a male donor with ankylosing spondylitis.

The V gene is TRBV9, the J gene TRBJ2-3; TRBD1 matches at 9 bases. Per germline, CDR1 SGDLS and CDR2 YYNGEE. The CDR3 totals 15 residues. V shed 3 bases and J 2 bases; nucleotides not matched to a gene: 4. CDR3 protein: CASSGGTGNTDTQYF. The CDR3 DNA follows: TGTGCCAGCAGCGGGGGGACAGGGAACACAGATACGCAGTATTTT.

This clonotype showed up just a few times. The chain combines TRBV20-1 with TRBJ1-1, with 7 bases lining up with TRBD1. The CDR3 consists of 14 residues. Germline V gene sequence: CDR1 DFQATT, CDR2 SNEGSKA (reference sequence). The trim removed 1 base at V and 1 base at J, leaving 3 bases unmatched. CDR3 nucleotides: TGCAGTGCTAGAGTCCGGACAGGGAACACTGAAGCTTTCTTT. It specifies CSARVRTGNTEAFF.

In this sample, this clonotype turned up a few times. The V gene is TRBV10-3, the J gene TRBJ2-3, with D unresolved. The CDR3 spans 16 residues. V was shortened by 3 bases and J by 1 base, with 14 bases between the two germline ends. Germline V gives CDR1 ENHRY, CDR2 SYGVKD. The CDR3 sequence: CAISEAGPTGTDTQYF. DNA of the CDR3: TGTGCCATCAGTGAAGCCGGGCCGACGGGCACAGATACGCAGTATTTT.

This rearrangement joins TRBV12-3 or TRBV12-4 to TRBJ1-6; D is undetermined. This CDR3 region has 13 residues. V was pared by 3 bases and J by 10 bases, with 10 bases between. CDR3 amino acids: CASSFSLGSPLHF. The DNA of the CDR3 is TGTGCCAGCAGTTTCTCTTTAGGCTCACCCCTCCACTTT.

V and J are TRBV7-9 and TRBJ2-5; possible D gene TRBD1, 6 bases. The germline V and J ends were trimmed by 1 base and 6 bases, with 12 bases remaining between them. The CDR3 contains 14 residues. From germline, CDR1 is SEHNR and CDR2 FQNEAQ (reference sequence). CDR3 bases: TGTGCCAGCAGCTTAGAGGAAACAGGGAAGACCCAGTACTTC. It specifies CASSLEETGKTQYF.

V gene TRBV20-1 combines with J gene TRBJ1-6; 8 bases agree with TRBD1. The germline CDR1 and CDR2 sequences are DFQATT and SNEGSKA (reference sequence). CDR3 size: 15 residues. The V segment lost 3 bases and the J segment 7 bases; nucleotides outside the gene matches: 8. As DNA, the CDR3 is TGCAGTGCTAGGGATACAGGGGGAAGGAATTCACCCCTCCACTTT. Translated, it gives CSARDTGGRNSPLHF.

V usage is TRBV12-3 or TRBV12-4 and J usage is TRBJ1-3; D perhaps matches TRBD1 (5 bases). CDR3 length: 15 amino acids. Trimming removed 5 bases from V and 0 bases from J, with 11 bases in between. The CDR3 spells CASSIGANSGNTIYF. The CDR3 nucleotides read TGTGCCAGCAGTATCGGGGCAAACTCTGGAAACACCATATATTTT.

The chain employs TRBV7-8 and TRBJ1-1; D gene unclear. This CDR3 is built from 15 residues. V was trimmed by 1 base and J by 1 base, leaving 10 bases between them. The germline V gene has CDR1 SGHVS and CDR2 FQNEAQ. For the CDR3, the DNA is TGTGCCAGCAGCTTAGTTCAGAGAGCGAACACTGAAGCTTTCTTT. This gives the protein CASSLVQRANTEAFF.

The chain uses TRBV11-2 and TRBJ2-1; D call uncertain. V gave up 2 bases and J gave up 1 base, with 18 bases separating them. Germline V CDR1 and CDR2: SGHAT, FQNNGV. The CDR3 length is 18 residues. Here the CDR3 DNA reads TGTGCCAGCAGCTTAAAATTCTCCGACCTCACTTCCTACAATGAGCAGTTCTTC. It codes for CASSLKFSDLTSYNEQFF.

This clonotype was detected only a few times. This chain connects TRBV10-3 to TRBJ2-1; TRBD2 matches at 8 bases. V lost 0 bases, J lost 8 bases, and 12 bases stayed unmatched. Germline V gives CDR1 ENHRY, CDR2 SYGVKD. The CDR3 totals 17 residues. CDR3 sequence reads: CAISESTARGGRDEQFF. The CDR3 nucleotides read TGTGCCATCAGTGAGTCAACCGCTCGGGGGGGCCGGGATGAGCAGTTCTTC.

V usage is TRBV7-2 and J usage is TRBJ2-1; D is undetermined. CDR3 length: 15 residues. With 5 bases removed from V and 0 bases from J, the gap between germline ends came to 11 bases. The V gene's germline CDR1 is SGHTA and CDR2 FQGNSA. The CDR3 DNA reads TGTGCCAGCAGCCCCCCCCCGAGCTCCTACAATGAGCAGTTCTTC. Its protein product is CASSPPPSSYNEQFF.

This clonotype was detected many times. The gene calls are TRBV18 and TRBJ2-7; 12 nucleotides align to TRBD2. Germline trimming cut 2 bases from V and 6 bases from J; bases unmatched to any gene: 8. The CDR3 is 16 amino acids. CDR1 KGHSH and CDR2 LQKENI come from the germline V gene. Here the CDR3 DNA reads TGTGCCAGCTCACCAAAAGAGACTAGCGGGAGTGGCGAGCAGTACTTC. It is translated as CASSPKETSGSGEQYF.

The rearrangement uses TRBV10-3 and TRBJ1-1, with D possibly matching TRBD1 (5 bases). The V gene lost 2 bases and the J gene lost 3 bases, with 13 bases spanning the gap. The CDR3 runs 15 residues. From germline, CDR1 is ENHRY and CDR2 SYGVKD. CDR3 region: CAISEVPGRDTEAFF. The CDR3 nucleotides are TGTGCCATCAGTGAGGTTCCAGGGAGGGACACTGAAGCTTTCTTT.

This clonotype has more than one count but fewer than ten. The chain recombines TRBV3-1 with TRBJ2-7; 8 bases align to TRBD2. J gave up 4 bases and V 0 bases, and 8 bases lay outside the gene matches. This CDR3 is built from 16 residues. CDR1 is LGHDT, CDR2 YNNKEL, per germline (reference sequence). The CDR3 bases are TGTGCCAGCAGCCAAGATGAGAGCGGGAGTATGTACGAGCAGTACTTC. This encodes CASSQDESGSMYEQYF.

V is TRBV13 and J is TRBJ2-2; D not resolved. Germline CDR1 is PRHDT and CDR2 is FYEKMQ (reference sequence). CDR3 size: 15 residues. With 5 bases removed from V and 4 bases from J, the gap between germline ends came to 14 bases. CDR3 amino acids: CASSPKREITGELFF. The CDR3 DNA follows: TGTGCCAGCAGCCCGAAAAGGGAAATCACCGGGGAGCTGTTTTTT.

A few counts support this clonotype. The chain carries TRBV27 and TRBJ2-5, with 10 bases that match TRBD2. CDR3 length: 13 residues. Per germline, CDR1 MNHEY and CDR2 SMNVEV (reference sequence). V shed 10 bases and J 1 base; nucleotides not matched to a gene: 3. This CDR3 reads CATRLAGQETQYF. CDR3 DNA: TGTGCCACCCGACTAGCGGGCCAAGAGACCCAGTACTTC.

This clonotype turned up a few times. The CDR3 coding sequence is TGCAGTGCTAGAGGGAGGACAGGGATATACAATGAGCAGTTCTTC. Its translation is CSARGRTGIYNEQFF. V usage is TRBV20-1 and J usage is TRBJ2-1; 8 nucleotides agree with TRBD1. The junction had 6 bases not matched to a gene; V was cut back by 1 base and J by 4 bases. CDR3 length: 15 amino acids. CDR1 and CDR2 from the germline V gene are DFQATT and SNEGSKA (reference sequence).

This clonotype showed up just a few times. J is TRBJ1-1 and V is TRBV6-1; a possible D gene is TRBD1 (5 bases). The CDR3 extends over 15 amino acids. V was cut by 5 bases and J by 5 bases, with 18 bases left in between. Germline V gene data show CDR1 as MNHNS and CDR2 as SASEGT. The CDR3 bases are TGTGCCAGCAGTCCCTCCGGGGGGGGGAATACTGAAGCTTTCTTT. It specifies CASSPSGGGNTEAFF.

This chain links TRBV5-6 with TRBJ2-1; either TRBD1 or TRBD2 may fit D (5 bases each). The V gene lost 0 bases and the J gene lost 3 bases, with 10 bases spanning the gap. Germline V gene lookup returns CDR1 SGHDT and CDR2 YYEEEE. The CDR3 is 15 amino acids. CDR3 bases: TGTGCCAGCAGCTTGGTCAGGGAGCGCTACAATGAGCAGTTCTTC. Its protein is CASSLVRERYNEQFF.

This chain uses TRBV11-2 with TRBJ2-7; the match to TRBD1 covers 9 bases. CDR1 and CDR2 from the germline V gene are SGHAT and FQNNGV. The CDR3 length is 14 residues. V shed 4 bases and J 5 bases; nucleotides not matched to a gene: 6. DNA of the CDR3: TGTGCCAGCAGCTCCGGGACAGGGTTCGACGAGCAGTACTTC. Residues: CASSSGTGFDEQYF.

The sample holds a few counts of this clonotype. In nucleotides, the CDR3 is TGTGCCAGCAGCCGGGACAGGGAGCGCGAGGGCTACACCTTC. Translated, it gives CASSRDREREGYTF. V and J are TRBV11-2 and TRBJ1-2; 9 bases map to TRBD1. V dropped 5 bases and J dropped 8; count of bases not matched to a gene: 9. Germline CDR1 SGHAT, CDR2 FQNNGV. The CDR3 extends over 14 amino acids. Complete variable domain (other parts from reference TRBV11-2 and TRBJ1-2): EAGVAQSPRYKIIEKRQSVAFWCNPISGHATLYWYQQILGQGPKLLIQFQNNGVVDDSQLPKDRFSAERLKGVDSTLKIQPAKLEDSAVYLCASSRDREREGYTFGSGTRLTVV.

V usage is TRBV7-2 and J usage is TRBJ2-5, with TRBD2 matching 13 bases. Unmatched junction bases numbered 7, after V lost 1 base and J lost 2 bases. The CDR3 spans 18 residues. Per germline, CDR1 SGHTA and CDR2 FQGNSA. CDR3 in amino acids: CASSLGLPGLAGQETQYF. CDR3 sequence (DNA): TGTGCCAGCAGCTTAGGGCTCCCGGGACTAGCGGGACAAGAGACCCAGTACTTC. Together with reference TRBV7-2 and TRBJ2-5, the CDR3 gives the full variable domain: GAGVSQSPSNKVTEKGKDVELRCDPISGHTALYWYRQSLGQGLEFLIYFQGNSAPDKSGLPSDRFSAERTGGSVSTLTIQRTQQEDSAVYLCASSLGLPGLAGQETQYFGPGTRLLVL.

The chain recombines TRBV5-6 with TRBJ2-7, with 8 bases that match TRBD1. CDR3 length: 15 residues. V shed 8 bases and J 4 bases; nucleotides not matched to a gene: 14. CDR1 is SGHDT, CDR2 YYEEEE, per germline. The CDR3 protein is CASAPVGQGAYEQYF. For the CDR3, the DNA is TGTGCCAGTGCACCCGTTGGGCAGGGGGCATACGAGCAGTACTTC.

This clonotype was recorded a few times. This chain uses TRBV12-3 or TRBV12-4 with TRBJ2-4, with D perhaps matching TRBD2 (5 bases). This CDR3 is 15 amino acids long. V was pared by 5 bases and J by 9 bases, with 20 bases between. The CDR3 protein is CASSQVVGPEAIQYF. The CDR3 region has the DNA TGTGCCAGCAGTCAAGTCGTGGGCCCGGAGGCCATTCAGTACTTC.

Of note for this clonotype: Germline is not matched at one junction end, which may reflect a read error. CDR3 DNA sequence: TGTGCCAGCAGTGAGGCGTGGCCGAACTACGTGCAGTACTTC. It yields the protein CASSEAWPNYVQYF. V gene TRBV6-1 combines with J gene TRBJ2-7; D call uncertain. The CDR3 runs to 14 residues. The V gene's germline CDR1 is MNHNS and CDR2 SASEGT.

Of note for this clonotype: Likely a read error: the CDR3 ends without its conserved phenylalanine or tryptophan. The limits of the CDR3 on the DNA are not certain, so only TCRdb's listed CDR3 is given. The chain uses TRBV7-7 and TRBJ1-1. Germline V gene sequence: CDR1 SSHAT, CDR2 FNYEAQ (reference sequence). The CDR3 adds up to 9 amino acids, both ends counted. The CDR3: CASSLDVGG.

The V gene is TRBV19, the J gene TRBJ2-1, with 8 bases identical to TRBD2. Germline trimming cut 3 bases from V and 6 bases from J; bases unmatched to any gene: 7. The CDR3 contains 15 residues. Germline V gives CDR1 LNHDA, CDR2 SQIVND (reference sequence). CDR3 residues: CASSIGIAGTNEQFF. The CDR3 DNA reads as TGTGCCAGTAGTATCGGGATAGCGGGGACCAATGAGCAGTTCTTC.

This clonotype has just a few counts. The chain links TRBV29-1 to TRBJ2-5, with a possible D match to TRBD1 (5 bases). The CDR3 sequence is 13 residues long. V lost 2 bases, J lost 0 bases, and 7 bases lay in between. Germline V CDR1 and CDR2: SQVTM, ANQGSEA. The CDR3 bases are TGCAGCGTTGAATCAGGGAACCAAGAGACCCAGTACTTC. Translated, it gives CSVESGNQETQYF. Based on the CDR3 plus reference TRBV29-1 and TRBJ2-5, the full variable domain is SAVISQKPSRDICQRGTSLTIQCQVDSQVTMMFWYRQQPGQSLTLIATANQGSEATYESGFVIDKFPISRPNLTFSTLTVSNMSPEDSSIYLCSVESGNQETQYFGPGTRLLVL.

The CDR3 reads CSGGLAGTYEQYF. The CDR3 nucleotides read TGCAGTGGGGGGCTAGCGGGGACCTACGAGCAGTACTTC. The V and J genes are TRBV20-1 and TRBJ2-7, with TRBD2 identical over 9 bases. Losses at the gene ends were 7 bases for V and 2 bases for J; bases not matched to a gene: 6. The CDR3 has 13 amino acids. The germline V gene encodes CDR1 DFQATT and CDR2 SNEGSKA (reference sequence).

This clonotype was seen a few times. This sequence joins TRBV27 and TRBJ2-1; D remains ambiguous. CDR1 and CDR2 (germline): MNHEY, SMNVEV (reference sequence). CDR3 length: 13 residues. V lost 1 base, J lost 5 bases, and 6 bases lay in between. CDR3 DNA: TGTGCCAGCAGTTTATTACTTCACAATGAGCAGTTCTTC. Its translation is CASSLLLHNEQFF.

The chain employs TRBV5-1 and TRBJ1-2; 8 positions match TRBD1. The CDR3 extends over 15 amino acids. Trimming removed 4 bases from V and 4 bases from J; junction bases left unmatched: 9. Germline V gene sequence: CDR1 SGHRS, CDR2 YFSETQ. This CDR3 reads CASSTSGTGGYGYTF. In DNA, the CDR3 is TGCGCCAGCAGCACTAGCGGGACAGGCGGCTATGGCTACACCTTC.